This entry is about one TCR beta chain. CDR1 and CDR2 (germline): DFQATT, SNEGSKA (reference sequence). V gave up 2 bases and J gave up 6 bases, with 9 bases separating them. This CDR3 spans 12 amino acids. This specimen comes from a study of blood T cells in healthy people across ages. For the second PCR, which ran for about 6 to 11 cycles, a sample-barcoded 5' primer and a J-beta primer mix were used. TCRdb independently ran MiXCR on the 5' RACE reads; one entry per CDR3 protein. The sample shows about 1.4 million distinct CDR3 sequences, 45% to 70% of them seen only once. This receptor was identified in a man in his late teens or twenties in good health. Sequenced input: blood. The chain combines TRBV20-1 with TRBJ2-3, with a tentative D call TRBD2 (5 bases). CDR3 in amino acids: CSARTPGDTQYF. DNA of the CDR3: TGCAGTGCTAGAACTCCGGGGGATACGCAGTATTTT.